What follows are 22 T cell receptor beta chains derived from one specimen sequenced in a study of sequential checkpoint blockade in melanoma. Described treatment: randomized to nivolumab then ipilimumab (arm A) or the reverse (arm B). Some clones are missing from TCRdb's copy, which holds only in-frame ones; the method was immunoSEQ multiplex PCR. The data show 30,000 to 35,000 clones, less than 85% seen once. The sample in question was CD8+ T cells sorted from blood (inferred from file names), obtained from a patient given nivolumab and ipilimumab in sequence. The receptors stem from a human donor with melanoma.

V usage is TRBV7-9 and J usage is TRBJ2-7; 8 nucleotides align to TRBD2. Per the germline V gene, CDR1 is SEHNR and CDR2 is FQNEAQ (reference sequence). This CDR3 region has 16 residues. Trimming took 4 bases from V and 4 from J; bases not matched to a gene: 12. The DNA for the CDR3 is TGTGCCAGCAGCTCCCCGTTCAGCGGGAGCCTGTACGAGCAGTACTTC. It is translated as CASSSPFSGSLYEQYF.

A remark on this clone: A junction boundary mismatches the germline segment, possibly from a read error. The chain couples TRBV28 to TRBJ2-3, with 7 bases that match TRBD1. The CDR3 has 16 amino acids. Looked up from germline, CDR1 is MDHEN and CDR2 is SYDVKM. CDR3 sequence (DNA): TGTGCCAGCAGTCTATGGACAGGAAGCGTCACAGATACGCAGTATTTT. This encodes CASSLWTGSVTDTQYF.

In the case of this clone: This same CDR3 is encoded by further DNA sequences in the sample. The gene calls are TRBV10-1 and TRBJ2-7, with 8 bases matching TRBD1. V lost 0 bases and J lost 4; bases outside the gene matches: 2. The germline V gene encodes CDR1 WNHNN and CDR2 SYGVQD (reference sequence). CDR3 length: 14 amino acids. The CDR3 is CASSESGTGYEQYF. The CDR3 nucleotides read TGCGCCAGCAGTGAGTCGGGGACAGGTTACGAGCAGTACTTC.

The chain recombines TRBV28 with TRBJ1-1, with D possibly TRBD1 on 6 matching bases. CDR1 MDHEN and CDR2 SYDVKM come from the germline V gene. V was cut by 5 bases and J by 10 bases, with 20 bases left in between. The CDR3 spans 14 residues. This CDR3 is CASSHPPQQGTAFF. DNA of the CDR3: TGTGCCAGCAGTCACCCTCCTCAACAGGGTACAGCTTTCTTT.

The J gene is TRBJ2-7, the V gene TRBV2, with TRBD1 identical over 7 bases. The CDR3 is 14 residues long. Germline CDR1 is SNHLY and CDR2 is FYNNEI. The trim removed 7 bases at V and 7 bases at J, leaving 13 bases unmatched. The CDR3 region is CASTILTGAWEQYF. The CDR3 DNA reads as TGTGCCAGCACCATTTTAACAGGGGCTTGGGAGCAGTACTTC.

This clone was detected only once. This chain connects TRBV6-1 to TRBJ1-2, with 7 positions matching TRBD1. The trim removed 2 bases at V and 0 bases at J, leaving 3 bases unmatched. The CDR3 sequence is 15 residues long. In germline, CDR1 is MNHNS, CDR2 SASEGT. CDR3 in amino acids: CASSETGDPNYGYTF. CDR3 DNA sequence: TGTGCCAGCAGTGAAACAGGGGACCCTAACTATGGCTACACCTTC.

This clone was seen a single time. J is TRBJ1-1 and V is TRBV4-1; TRBD1 agrees at 9 bases. The germline V gene encodes CDR1 MGHRA and CDR2 YSYEKL. J was trimmed by 6 bases and V by 2 bases; bases with no gene match: 7. This CDR3 has 15 residues. The CDR3 is CASSQLQGAIPEAFF. CDR3 DNA sequence: TGCGCCAGCAGCCAACTACAGGGGGCGATTCCTGAAGCTTTCTTT.

Turning to this clone: One junction end disagrees with the germline gene, perhaps due to a read error. The J gene is TRBJ2-3, the V gene TRBV6-1; no firm D call. Looked up from germline, CDR1 is MNHNS and CDR2 is SASEGT. The CDR3 has 11 amino acids. The CDR3 DNA is TGTGCCAGCAGTGATACTCTGTTGGCGGATTTT. This encodes CASSDTLLADF.

The gene calls are TRBV28 and TRBJ1-1; D is uncertain. Germline V gene data show CDR1 as MDHEN and CDR2 as SYDVKM. The ends were cut back, 10 bases at V and 2 bases at J, with 14 bases in the middle. CDR3 length: 13 residues. The CDR3 region is CAITPQINTEAFF. The DNA of the CDR3 is TGTGCCATTACGCCCCAGATCAACACTGAAGCTTTCTTT.

CDR3 DNA: TGTGCCAGTAGTATACACAGGGCCTACGAGCAGTACTTC. Translated: CASSIHRAYEQYF. V and J are TRBV19 and TRBJ2-7; the D gene is possibly TRBD1 (6 bases). CDR1 and CDR2 (germline): LNHDA, SQIVND (reference sequence). V was shortened by 2 bases and J by 2 bases, with 7 bases between the two germline ends. The CDR3 is made up of 13 amino acids.

This rearrangement joins TRBV9 to TRBJ2-7; D may be TRBD1 (5 bases). Germline CDR1 SGDLS, CDR2 YYNGEE. This CDR3 spans 14 amino acids. The V and J ends lost 0 bases and 6 bases respectively, with 13 bases between them. This CDR3 is CASSVGAGPPEQYF. The CDR3 region has the DNA TGTGCCAGCAGCGTAGGGGCAGGGCCCCCCGAGCAGTACTTC.

The J gene is TRBJ2-1, the V gene TRBV27, with 10 bases matching TRBD1. Losses at the gene ends were 10 bases for V and 2 bases for J; bases not matched to a gene: 8. Germline CDR1 MNHEY, CDR2 SMNVEV (reference sequence). The CDR3 consists of 15 residues. Here the CDR3 DNA reads TGTGCCACCAATGACAGGGGGCCGACCTACAATGAGCAGTTCTTC. This gives the protein CATNDRGPTYNEQFF.

The sample holds one count of this clone. The J gene is TRBJ1-2, the V gene TRBV28; D may be TRBD1 (6 bases). CDR1 and CDR2 (germline): MDHEN, SYDVKM. Trimming shortened V by 8 bases and J by 3 bases, and 13 bases separated the two germline ends. The CDR3 is 13 residues long. CDR3 region: CASQVEGDYGYTF. The DNA for the CDR3 is TGTGCCAGCCAAGTCGAGGGGGACTATGGCTACACCTTC.

The rearrangement uses TRBV5-4 and TRBJ2-7; 7 bases fit TRBD2. Germline lookup yields CDR1 SGHNT and CDR2 YYREEE (reference sequence). J lost 3 bases, V lost 0 bases, and 12 bases had no gene match. This CDR3 contains 17 residues. CDR3 sequence (DNA): TGTGCCAGCAGCTTGGGGCACCCGCAGGGAGGGTACTACGAGCAGTACTTC. It specifies CASSLGHPQGGYYEQYF.

The rearrangement uses TRBV27 and TRBJ2-5, with 10 bases aligning to TRBD1. The tail of the sequence fits TRBJ2-7 better, so the J call may be wrong. The CDR3 runs 16 residues. CDR1 is MNHEY, CDR2 SMNVEV, per germline (reference sequence). The CDR3 region is CASTFGPGQGTHEQYF. CDR3 sequence (DNA): TGTGCCAGCACCTTTGGACCGGGACAGGGGACTCACGAGCAGTACTTC.

V usage is TRBV4-3 and J usage is TRBJ2-5, with 10 bases aligning to TRBD2. The CDR3 totals 15 residues. V lost 5 bases, J lost 4 bases, and 7 bases stayed unmatched. Germline V gene data show CDR1 as LGHNA and CDR2 as YSLEER. This CDR3 reads CASSGLAVRGETQYF. The CDR3, as DNA: TGCGCCAGCAGCGGACTAGCGGTCCGAGGAGAGACCCAGTACTTC.

The chain is built from TRBV7-9 and TRBJ2-1, with 7 bases fitting TRBD1. Trimming took 5 bases from V and 7 from J; bases not matched to a gene: 14. The germline gives CDR1 SEHNR, CDR2 FQNEAQ (reference sequence). This CDR3 is 16 amino acids long. In DNA form, the CDR3 reads TGTGCCAGCAGCACCTCCTACTTCGGACAGGTAAATGAGCAGTTCTTC. This encodes CASSTSYFGQVNEQFF.

This chain uses TRBV7-9 with TRBJ2-7; a possible D gene is TRBD1 (6 bases). V was shortened by 5 bases and J by 3 bases, with 20 bases between the two germline ends. The germline V gene has CDR1 SEHNR and CDR2 FQNEAQ (reference sequence). The length of the CDR3 is 16 residues. CDR3 sequence: CASSPQGKVTGYEQYF. The CDR3 DNA reads as TGTGCCAGCAGCCCACAAGGAAAGGTGACAGGCTACGAGCAGTACTTC.

The genes are TRBV2 and TRBJ1-5; unclear D gene. This CDR3 comprises 14 residues. Trimming took 3 bases from V and 0 from J, leaving 6 bases between them. CDR1 is SNHLY and CDR2 is FYNNEI in the germline V gene. CDR3 in DNA: TGTGCCAGCAGTGATTTATATAGCAATCAGCCCCAGCATTTT. Translating it yields CASSDLYSNQPQHF.

CDR3 loop: CASSPFPGGFSYNEQFF. In nucleotides, the CDR3 is TGCGCCAGCAGTCCCTTCCCGGGGGGCTTCTCCTACAATGAGCAGTTCTTC. J is TRBJ2-1 and V is TRBV4-3, with a tentative D call TRBD2 (7 bases). The CDR3 length is 17 residues. Trimming removed 6 bases from V and 0 bases from J, with 18 bases in between. CDR1 LGHNA and CDR2 YSLEER come from the germline V gene.

The chain combines TRBV7-8 with TRBJ2-2; TRBD2 matches at 8 bases. The CDR3 runs 18 residues. Germline trimming cut 4 bases from V and 2 bases from J; bases unmatched to any gene: 12. Germline V gives CDR1 SGHVS, CDR2 FQNEAQ. The CDR3, as DNA: TGTGCCAGCAGCTCTCGGGGTAGCGGGGAGCTCAACACCGGGGAGCTGTTTTTT. Encoded protein: CASSSRGSGELNTGELFF.

The chain is built from TRBV4-1 and TRBJ2-7, with 7 bases matching TRBD1. Germline CDR1 is MGHRA and CDR2 is YSYEKL. The V segment lost 1 base and the J segment 5 bases; nucleotides outside the gene matches: 8. The CDR3 sequence is 15 residues long. The CDR3 DNA sequence: TGCGCCAGCAGCCAAGGACAGGGTGAGCTCAACGAGCAGTACTTC. Its translation is CASSQGQGELNEQYF.